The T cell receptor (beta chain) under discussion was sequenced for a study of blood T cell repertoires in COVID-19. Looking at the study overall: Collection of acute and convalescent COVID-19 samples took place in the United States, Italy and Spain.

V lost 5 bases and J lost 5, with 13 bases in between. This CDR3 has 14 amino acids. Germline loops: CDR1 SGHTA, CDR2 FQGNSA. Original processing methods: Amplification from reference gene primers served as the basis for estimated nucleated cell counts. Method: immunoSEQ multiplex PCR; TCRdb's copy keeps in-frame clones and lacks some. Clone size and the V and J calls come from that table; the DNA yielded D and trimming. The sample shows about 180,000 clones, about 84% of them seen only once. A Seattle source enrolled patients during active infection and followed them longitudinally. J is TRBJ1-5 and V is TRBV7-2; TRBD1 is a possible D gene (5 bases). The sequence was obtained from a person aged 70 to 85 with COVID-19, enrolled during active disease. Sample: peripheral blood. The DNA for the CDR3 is TGTGCCAGCAGCGCGCTAAGGGGCCATCAGCCCCAGCATTTT. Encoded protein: CASSALRGHQPQHF.